The 18 T cell receptor beta chains in this list originate from one sample, sequenced in a study of T cell changes during pregnancy in multiple sclerosis. Profiled with immunoSEQ multiplex PCR; TCRdb holds only in-frame clones, not every one. The table shows 83,000 or so clones, with 85% to 95% occurring only once. Sequenced material: peripheral blood, taken after pregnancy. These receptors originate from a female donor in good health, enrolled as a control in a pregnancy study.

V and J are TRBV9 and TRBJ2-7; 9 bases match TRBD2. Germline loops: CDR1 SGDLS, CDR2 YYNGEE. V was clipped by 0 bases and J by 5 bases; unmatched bases: 9. The CDR3 has 16 residues. CDR3 sequence: CASSVVSSGSRHEQYF. The DNA of the CDR3 is TGTGCCAGCAGCGTAGTTAGTAGCGGGAGTAGGCACGAGCAGTACTTC.

This clone was recorded once. The V and J genes are TRBV6-5 and TRBJ1-1, with unresolved D. CDR1 MNHEY and CDR2 SVGAGI come from the germline V gene. The V end lost 6 bases, the J end lost 1 base, and 15 bases lay between the germline ends. The CDR3 loop spans 15 amino acids. The chain's CDR3 is CASRGSGFENTEAFF. In DNA form, the CDR3 reads TGTGCCAGCAGAGGCAGCGGGTTTGAGAACACTGAAGCTTTCTTT.

The rearrangement joins TRBV19 to TRBJ2-7; 16 positions agree with TRBD2. The CDR3 is 18 amino acids. The V gene's germline CDR1 is LNHDA and CDR2 SQIVND (reference sequence). The V and J ends lost 5 bases and 4 bases, in that order; junction bases with no gene match: 11. CDR3 region: CASSLGFGTSGRAYEQYF. Here the CDR3 DNA reads TGTGCCAGTAGTTTAGGCTTCGGGACTAGCGGGAGGGCTTACGAGCAGTACTTC.

The chain carries TRBV7-6 and TRBJ2-2; D is unclear. Between the trimmed V and J ends, which lost 1 base and 0 bases, there was a span of 6 bases. Germline assignment: CDR1 SGHVS and CDR2 FNYEAQ. The CDR3 spans 15 residues. CDR3 sequence: CASSLGHANTGELFF. CDR3 nucleotide sequence: TGTGCCAGCAGCTTAGGGCACGCGAACACCGGGGAGCTGTTTTTT.

V is TRBV28 and J is TRBJ1-2; 10 bases align to TRBD1. J gave up 4 bases and V 3 bases, and 8 bases lay outside the gene matches. The germline V gene has CDR1 MDHEN and CDR2 SYDVKM. The CDR3 contains 16 residues. In DNA, the CDR3 is TGTGCCAGCAGTTTCCGGGACAGGGGACGGAGCTATGGCTACACCTTC. Amino acid sequence: CASSFRDRGRSYGYTF.

The rearrangement links TRBV6-5 to TRBJ2-7; maybe TRBD1 (6 bases). The CDR3 sequence is 11 residues long. The germline V gene encodes CDR1 MNHEY and CDR2 SVGAGI. V dropped 7 bases and J dropped 7 bases, with 11 bases sitting between them. As DNA, the CDR3 is TGTGCCAGCAATAGGGGGACAGAGCAGTACTTC. Translating gives CASNRGTEQYF.

The V call is TRBV28, the J call TRBJ1-1; 7 bases are a match to TRBD1. CDR3 size: 14 residues. Germline CDR1 is MDHEN and CDR2 is SYDVKM. J lost 4 bases, V lost 4 bases, and 6 bases had no gene match. CDR3 sequence: CASSSGQTSTEAFF. CDR3 DNA sequence: TGTGCCAGCAGTTCGGGACAGACGAGCACTGAAGCTTTCTTT. The full variable domain, its missing parts supplied by reference TRBV28 and TRBJ1-1, is DVKVTQSSRYLVKRTGEKVFLECVQDMDHENMFWYRQDPGLGLRLIYFSYDVKMKEKGDIPEGYSVSREKKERFSLILESASTNQTSMYLCASSSGQTSTEAFFGQGTRLTVV.

The J gene is TRBJ2-1, the V gene TRBV19, with D tentatively TRBD2 (5 bases). The CDR3 spans 15 residues. Trimming shortened V by 4 bases and J by 8 bases, and 18 bases separated the two germline ends. Germline CDR1 LNHDA, CDR2 SQIVND (reference sequence). The CDR3 DNA reads TGTGCCAGTAGTACAACCTGGCGGGCCCAGGATGAGCAGTTCTTC. Translating it yields CASSTTWRAQDEQFF.

This clone has only one observation. The V gene is TRBV7-6, the J gene TRBJ2-2, with no clear D. Germline assignment: CDR1 SGHVS and CDR2 FNYEAQ. CDR3 length equals 13 residues. The ends were cut back, 1 base at V and 5 bases at J, with 5 bases in the middle. The CDR3 protein is CASSLVSTGELFF. DNA of the CDR3: TGTGCCAGCAGCTTAGTCAGTACCGGGGAGCTGTTTTTT.

The V gene is TRBV30, the J gene TRBJ1-3, with TRBD1 matching 9 bases. This CDR3 is built from 16 residues. CDR1 and CDR2 from the germline V gene are GTSNPN and SVGIG (reference sequence). With V trimmed by 5 bases and J by 1 base, 9 bases remained unmatched. CDR3 in DNA: TGTGCCTGGCCTTTTCCGGGACAGGGATCTGGAAACACCATATATTTT. Protein product: CAWPFPGQGSGNTIYF.

J is TRBJ2-7 and V is TRBV11-2, with 9 positions matching TRBD2. With V trimmed by 6 bases and J by 2 bases, 11 bases remained unmatched. The CDR3 has 16 amino acids. Germline values: CDR1 SGHAT, CDR2 FQNNGV. CDR3 protein: CASRMAAAGGPYEQYF. The CDR3 region has the DNA TGTGCCAGCAGGATGGCGGCAGCGGGAGGTCCCTACGAGCAGTACTTC.

The rearrangement links TRBV29-1 to TRBJ2-5, with D unresolved. V shed 4 bases and J shed 1 base, with 4 bases lying between them. The CDR3 spans 11 residues. The germline CDR1 and CDR2 sequences are SQVTM and ANQGSEA. CDR3 residues: CSVAVQETQYF. As DNA, the CDR3 is TGCAGCGTTGCCGTCCAAGAGACCCAGTACTTC.

The count of this clone is one. The rearrangement links TRBV18 to TRBJ1-1; a possible D gene is TRBD1 (5 bases). The germline V and J ends were trimmed by 2 bases and 3 bases, with 7 bases remaining between them. Germline CDR1 is KGHSH and CDR2 is LQKENI. There are 13 residues in the CDR3. CDR3 residues: CASSPSRDTEAFF. DNA for the CDR3: TGTGCCAGCTCACCAAGCAGGGACACTGAAGCTTTCTTT.

The chain couples TRBV16 to TRBJ2-3; 14 bases align to TRBD2. This CDR3 has 18 residues. The ends lost 4 bases at V and 2 bases at J; junction bases unmatched: 8. Germline V lookup: CDR1 KGHSY, CDR2 FQNENV. The CDR3 sequence is CASSRLRTSGRSTDTQYF. The CDR3 DNA reads as TGTGCCAGCAGCCGACTAAGGACTAGCGGGAGGTCCACAGATACGCAGTATTTT.

The chain joins TRBV5-4 to TRBJ2-1; 13 bases align to TRBD2. Germline V gives CDR1 SGHNT, CDR2 YYREEE (reference sequence). This CDR3 is built from 17 residues. V lost 0 bases to trimming and J lost 7 bases; unmatched junction nucleotides: 7. The DNA for the CDR3 is TGTGCCAGCAGCTTGGCAGGGACTAGCGGGATCCGGAATGAGCAGTTCTTC. This encodes CASSLAGTSGIRNEQFF.

This clone was found once. The V gene is TRBV20-1, the J gene TRBJ2-7, with a tentative D call TRBD2 (5 bases). Germline V gene lookup returns CDR1 DFQATT and CDR2 SNEGSKA (reference sequence). The CDR3 loop spans 11 amino acids. Trimming pared 3 bases from V and 3 bases from J, leaving 6 bases between. The CDR3 reads CSASGIYEQYF. CDR3 bases: TGCAGTGCTAGCGGGATCTACGAGCAGTACTTC.

The CDR3 bases are TGTGCCACCAGCAGATCCGGGACAGGGGATTTGACGTACTTC. Encoded protein: CATSRSGTGDLTYF. This chain uses TRBV15 with TRBJ2-7, with 10 positions matching TRBD1. J gave up 12 bases and V 2 bases, and 10 bases lay outside the gene matches. The CDR3 extends over 14 amino acids. Germline loops: CDR1 LNHNV, CDR2 YYDKDF (reference sequence). The whole variable domain, filled in from reference TRBV15 and TRBJ2-7, reads DAMVIQNPRYQVTQFGKPVTLSCSQTLNHNVMYWYQQKSSQAPKLLFHYYDKDFNNEADTPDNFQSRRPNTSFCFLDIRSPGLGDTAMYLCATSRSGTGDLTYFGPGTRLTVT.

The chain has TRBV28 and TRBJ1-1; a possible D gene is TRBD1 (5 bases). Trimming left V 10 bases short and J 4 bases short, with 16 bases between. The CDR3 length is 13 residues. The V gene's germline CDR1 is MDHEN and CDR2 SYDVKM. For the CDR3, the DNA is TGTGCCACCGCGCGCCAAGGGGCCACTGAAGCTTTCTTT. Translated: CATARQGATEAFF.